A single sample is the source of the 20 T cell receptor beta chains below, sequenced in a study of CD8 T cells in Susac syndrome (dated 2019 in TCRdb). Libraries were constructed by the immunoSEQ multiplex PCR assay. RNA was extracted using the RNeasy kit, and about 0.5 to 1 ug of the RNA was reverse transcribed with random hexamers. The public reads were run again by TCRdb, first through fastp at Q25 and then through MiXCR, and only productive beta chains were kept. Identical CDR3 proteins give one entry, which carries the most common genes and DNA. In all, the sample holds approximately 53,000 distinct CDR3 sequences, and roughly 93% of those were seen once. Roughly 0.5% of the sample comes from the top ten. Source material: CD8+ T cells from PBMCs. Receptor source: a human donor with multiple sclerosis.

The chain has TRBV7-3 and TRBJ2-2; no definite D call. In germline, CDR1 is SGHTA, CDR2 FQGTGA. The V end lost 3 bases, the J end lost 7 bases, and 9 bases lay between the germline ends. This CDR3 is 13 amino acids long. CDR3 in DNA: TGTGCCAGCAGCTTGCTAGAGCGCGGGGAGCTGTTTTTT. Its translation is CASSLLERGELFF.

This chain connects TRBV28 to TRBJ1-5; the match to TRBD1 covers 10 bases. Looked up from germline, CDR1 is MDHEN and CDR2 is SYDVKM. The CDR3 runs 13 residues. Germline trimming cut 5 bases from V and 6 bases from J; bases unmatched to any gene: 1. CDR3 sequence: CASSDRGPQPQHF. Here the CDR3 DNA reads TGTGCCAGCAGTGACAGGGGGCCTCAGCCCCAGCATTTT.

J is TRBJ2-3 and V is TRBV6-1; 8 bases align to TRBD1. This CDR3 spans 16 amino acids. The germline V gene has CDR1 MNHNS and CDR2 SASEGT. Trimming at V came to 0 bases and at J to 3 bases, leaving 5 bases not matched to a gene. The CDR3 region is CASSEAPTGATDTQYF. The CDR3, as DNA: TGTGCCAGCAGTGAAGCTCCGACAGGGGCAACAGATACGCAGTATTTT.

The chain combines TRBV5-1 with TRBJ1-1, with TRBD1 as a possible D gene (5 bases). The CDR3 runs 17 residues. V lost 5 bases and J lost 0, with 20 bases in between. Germline CDR1 and CDR2: SGHRS and YFSETQ. The chain's CDR3 is CASRKVGTDNMNTEAFF. The CDR3 nucleotides read TGCGCCAGCAGAAAAGTTGGGACGGATAACATGAACACTGAAGCTTTCTTT.

The rearrangement joins TRBV29-1 to TRBJ2-7, with a weak D call TRBD1 (6 bases). In germline, CDR1 is SQVTM, CDR2 ANQGSEA. Trimming pared 0 bases from V and 0 bases from J, leaving 12 bases between. The CDR3 contains 15 residues. CDR3 DNA: TGCAGCGTTGAAGATTTTCGGACAGACTCCTACGAGCAGTACTTC. Residues: CSVEDFRTDSYEQYF.

The rearrangement joins TRBV9 to TRBJ2-2; no reliable D call. In germline, CDR1 is SGDLS, CDR2 YYNGEE. The length of the CDR3 is 16 residues. V was clipped by 1 base and J by 0 bases, with 10 bases between them. The CDR3 sequence is CASSVWESANTGELFF. The CDR3, as DNA: TGTGCCAGCAGCGTATGGGAAAGCGCGAACACCGGGGAGCTGTTTTTT.

The chain employs TRBV7-3 and TRBJ2-1; TRBD2 matches at 8 bases. CDR3 length equals 18 residues. V lost 2 bases to trimming and J lost 4 bases; unmatched junction nucleotides: 13. Looked up from germline, CDR1 is SGHTA and CDR2 is FQGTGA. The CDR3 sequence: CASSLFERAGVYYNEQFF. CDR3 sequence (DNA): TGTGCCAGCAGCTTATTTGAGCGAGCGGGGGTATATTACAATGAGCAGTTCTTC.

The rearrangement joins TRBV6-1 to TRBJ1-6; the D is unclear. The CDR3 has 17 residues. The germline CDR1 and CDR2 sequences are MNHNS and SASEGT. Trimming cost V 3 bases and J 7 bases, with 19 bases left between them. CDR3 coding DNA: TGTGCCAGCAGTGATACTCAATTGGACGGCCAGAATTCACCCCTCCACTTT. Amino acids: CASSDTQLDGQNSPLHF.

The J gene is TRBJ2-2, the V gene TRBV12-3 or TRBV12-4; unclear D gene. The length of the CDR3 is 14 residues. Deletions cut 11 bases from V and 2 bases from J, with 15 bases between. The CDR3 DNA sequence: TGTGCCGTGGGCCCTCCGGGTAACACCGGGGAGCTGTTTTTT. Protein sequence: CAVGPPGNTGELFF.

V is TRBV12-3 or TRBV12-4 and J is TRBJ1-1, with D unclear. The V end lost 0 bases, the J end lost 7 bases, and 12 bases lay between the germline ends. The CDR3 loop spans 14 amino acids. CDR3: CASSLARAAYEAFF. DNA for the CDR3: TGTGCCAGCAGTTTAGCGCGGGCCGCTTATGAAGCTTTCTTT.

V usage is TRBV18 and J usage is TRBJ1-5; a weak D match, TRBD1 (5 bases). The germline V gene has CDR1 KGHSH and CDR2 LQKENI. The CDR3 consists of 15 residues. V lost 6 bases to trimming and J lost 0 bases, with 12 bases between them. CDR3 in amino acids: CASSQRGNSNQPQHF. The CDR3 DNA reads as TGTGCCAGCTCTCAGCGGGGGAATAGCAATCAGCCCCAGCATTTT. The full variable domain, in which reference TRBV18 and TRBJ1-5 provide the parts outside the CDR3, is NAGVMQNPRHLVRRRGQEARLRCSPMKGHSHVYWYRQLPEEGLKFMVYLQKENIIDESGMPKERFSAEFPKEGPSILRIQQVVRGDSAAYFCASSQRGNSNQPQHFGDGTRLSIL.

The genes are TRBV6-6 and TRBJ2-3; no definite D call. Trimming removed 7 bases at V and 5 bases at J, with 4 bases between. Germline assignment: CDR1 MNHNY and CDR2 SVGAGI (reference sequence). CDR3 size: 10 residues. This CDR3 is CASKEDTQYF. The CDR3 coding sequence is TGTGCCAGCAAAGAAGATACGCAGTATTTT.

This clonotype was seen a few times. The CDR3 spells CASSPDPEGETQYF. Here the CDR3 DNA reads TGTGCCAGCAGCCCCGACCCCGAGGGAGAGACCCAGTACTTC. The chain joins TRBV7-9 to TRBJ2-5; D is perhaps TRBD2 (5 bases). The CDR3 runs to 14 residues. The germline CDR1 and CDR2 sequences are SEHNR and FQNEAQ (reference sequence). The V end lost 5 bases, the J end lost 4 bases, and 14 bases lay between the germline ends.

This chain uses TRBV12-3 or TRBV12-4 with TRBJ2-2, with D tentatively TRBD1 (5 bases). This CDR3 is 12 amino acids long. Trimming cost V 5 bases and J 6 bases, with 7 bases left between them. CDR3 DNA sequence: TGTGCCAGCAGTCAGGGTGCCGGGGAGCTGTTTTTT. It encodes CASSQGAGELFF.

The gene calls are TRBV12-3 or TRBV12-4 and TRBJ1-6; maybe TRBD1 (5 bases). CDR3 length: 14 amino acids. V lost 5 bases, J lost 10 bases, and 15 bases lay in between. The chain's CDR3 is CASSPTGGSSPLHF. The DNA for the CDR3 is TGTGCCAGCAGTCCGACGGGGGGTTCGTCACCCCTCCACTTT.

The CDR3, as DNA: TGCGCCTGCGGGGTCGGCACTGAAGCTTTCTTT. This encodes CACGVGTEAFF. The chain couples TRBV5-1 to TRBJ1-1; D gene unclear. V was cut by 10 bases and J by 4 bases, with 11 bases left in between. CDR1 SGHRS and CDR2 YFSETQ come from the germline V gene. The CDR3 runs to 11 residues.

The rearrangement links TRBV28 to TRBJ1-5; the D gene is possibly TRBD1 (5 bases). V lost 5 bases, J lost 4 bases, and 21 bases lay in between. The CDR3 extends over 17 amino acids. Germline V gives CDR1 MDHEN, CDR2 SYDVKM. The CDR3 bases are TGTGCCAGCAGTATGTTGGCACCAGGGAAAGGGAATCAGCCCCAGCATTTT. This gives the protein CASSMLAPGKGNQPQHF.

The chain employs TRBV28 and TRBJ2-3; D is ambiguous. V lost 5 bases to trimming and J lost 6 bases, with 18 bases between them. The CDR3 is 15 residues long. Germline lookup yields CDR1 MDHEN and CDR2 SYDVKM. CDR3 nucleotide sequence: TGTGCCAGCAGTCAAACCTTTACGTCGGTTGATACGCAGTATTTT. It yields the protein CASSQTFTSVDTQYF.

The V and J genes are TRBV7-9 and TRBJ1-5; the D is unclear. V was shortened by 0 bases and J by 0 bases, with 6 bases between the two germline ends. The CDR3 is 15 amino acids. Germline values: CDR1 SEHNR, CDR2 FQNEAQ (reference sequence). CDR3 region: CASSLADGSNQPQHF. The DNA of the CDR3 is TGTGCCAGCAGCTTAGCGGACGGTAGCAATCAGCCCCAGCATTTT.

This chain links TRBV9 with TRBJ1-1; tentative D call: TRBD1 (6 bases). Germline lookup yields CDR1 SGDLS and CDR2 YYNGEE. CDR3 length: 15 residues. Trimming removed 2 bases from V and 4 bases from J, with 15 bases in between. The CDR3 bases are TGTGCCAGCAGCGTGCTGGGGGCCAGCGGCACTGAAGCTTTCTTT. Residues: CASSVLGASGTEAFF.